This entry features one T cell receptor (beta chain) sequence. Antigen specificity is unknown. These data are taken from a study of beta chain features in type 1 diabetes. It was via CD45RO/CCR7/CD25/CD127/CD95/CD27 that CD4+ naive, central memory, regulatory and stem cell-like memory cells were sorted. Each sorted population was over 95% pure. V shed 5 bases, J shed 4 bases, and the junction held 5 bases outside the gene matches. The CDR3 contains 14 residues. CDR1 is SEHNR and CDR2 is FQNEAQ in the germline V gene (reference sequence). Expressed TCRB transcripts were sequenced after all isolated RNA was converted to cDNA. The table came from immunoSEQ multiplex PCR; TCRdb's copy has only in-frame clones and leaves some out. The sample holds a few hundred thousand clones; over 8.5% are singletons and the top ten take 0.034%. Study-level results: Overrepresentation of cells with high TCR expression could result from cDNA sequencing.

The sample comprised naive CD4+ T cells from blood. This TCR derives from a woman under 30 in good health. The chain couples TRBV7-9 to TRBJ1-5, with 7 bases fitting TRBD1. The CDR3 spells CASSPQGENQPQHF. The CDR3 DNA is TGTGCCAGCAGCCCGCAGGGGGAGAATCAGCCCCAGCATTTT. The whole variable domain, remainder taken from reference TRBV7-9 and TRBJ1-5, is DTGVSQNPRHKITKRGQNVTFRCDPISEHNRLYWYRQTLGQGPEFLTYFQNEAQLEKSRLLSDRFSAERPKGSFSTLEIQRTEQGDSAMYLCASSPQGENQPQHFGDGTRLSIL.